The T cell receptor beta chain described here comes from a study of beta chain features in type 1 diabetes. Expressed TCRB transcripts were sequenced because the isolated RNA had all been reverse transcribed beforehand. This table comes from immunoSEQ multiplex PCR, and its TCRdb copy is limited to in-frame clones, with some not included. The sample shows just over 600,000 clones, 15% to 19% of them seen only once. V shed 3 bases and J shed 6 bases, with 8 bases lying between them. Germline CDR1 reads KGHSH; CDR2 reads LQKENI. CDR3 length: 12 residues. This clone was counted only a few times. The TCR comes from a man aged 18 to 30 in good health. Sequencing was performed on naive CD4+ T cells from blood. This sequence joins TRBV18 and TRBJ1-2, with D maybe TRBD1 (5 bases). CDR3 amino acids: CASSPGVDGYTF. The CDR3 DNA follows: TGTGCCAGCTCACCGGGGGTGGATGGCTACACCTTC.